This T cell receptor (beta chain) was identified during a study of shared clonotypes between healthy human individuals. Study-wide background: The plates for each donor numbered three CD4 naive, three CD4 memory, two CD8 naive and one CD8 memory. Whole-study findings and limits: It was only blood that was sampled, and tissue repertoires likely differ.

This CDR3 is 15 amino acids long. Germline CDR1 SGHVS, CDR2 FQNEAQ. Between the trimmed V and J ends, which lost 2 bases and 3 bases, there was a span of 13 bases. Some 27,000 T cell genomes, or about 200 ng DNA, went into the sorted-subset replicate PCRs. The repertoire was sequenced with immunoSEQ multiplex PCR; TCRdb's copy has only in-frame clones and lacks some. Found here are roughly 2.2 million clones, over 90% of them singletons; the top ten hold 0.39%. Worth noting for this clone: Its antigen is unknown.

This TCR derives from a man between 18 and 29 years old in good health. Some clones in this sample may be carry-over from other donors' samples. The V and J genes are TRBV7-8 and TRBJ1-2, with D hard to call. The sequencing input was naive CD4+ T cells from PBMCs. Sample subset: CD45RA+ positively selected. The CDR3 coding sequence is TGTGCCAGCAGCTTAACTGGGGTCCGCGACTATGGCTACACCTTC. It specifies CASSLTGVRDYGYTF.